This T cell receptor (beta chain) emerged from a study of blood T cell repertoires in COVID-19. Study-level background: COVID-19 samples, acute and convalescent, were from the United States, Italy and Spain.

V was trimmed by 3 bases and J by 6 bases, leaving 9 bases between them. Germline values: CDR1 SGHTA, CDR2 FQGNSA. The CDR3 is 13 amino acids. The data were produced by immunoSEQ multiplex PCR, yet TCRdb's version contains in-frame clones alone and is incomplete. The table records tens of thousands of clones, around 80% of them present only once. Sequencing was performed on peripheral blood. The chain links TRBV7-2 to TRBJ2-1; D remains unclear. The sequence was obtained from a man between 60 and 75 years old with acute or convalescent COVID-19. The CDR3 DNA sequence: TGTGCCAGCAGCTTTGGCAGAATCAATGAGCAGTTCTTC. Amino acid sequence: CASSFGRINEQFF.